This T cell receptor beta chain was documented in a study of T-cell memory formation after mild COVID-19. Study at large: For the most part, TCR clusters were specific to one donor.

Comments on this clonotype: Antigen unknown.

Trimming left V 5 bases short and J 7 bases short, with 22 bases between. CDR1 and CDR2 from the germline V gene are SEHNR and FQNEAQ (reference sequence). The CDR3 is made up of 16 amino acids. 5'RACE, which relied on constant-segment primers, yielded TCR alpha and TCR beta cDNA libraries carrying sample barcodes and UMIs. TCRdb analysed the 5' RACE reads with MiXCR anew, one entry per CDR3 protein. The table has tens of thousands of distinct CDR3 sequences, less than 15% seen once; the top ten hold about 26%. Study results and limitations: Clones contracting over day 15 to 85 were CD4/CD8 balanced, with later expanders leaning CD4+.

The clonotype originates from an adult woman who had mild COVID-19 (a few samples of this study predate the infection). Cell type and time point are not known. V usage is TRBV7-9 and J usage is TRBJ2-3, with D uncertain. Sequenced material: PBMCs or a T cell subset sorted from them (not recorded which). The CDR3 DNA reads TGTGCCAGCAGCACCCCGACGGCGCGCCATGCTAATACGCAGTATTTT. Residues: CASSTPTARHANTQYF. Full variable domain (remainder filled in from reference TRBV7-9 and TRBJ2-3): DTGVSQNPRHKITKRGQNVTFRCDPISEHNRLYWYRQTLGQGPEFLTYFQNEAQLEKSRLLSDRFSAERPKGSFSTLEIQRTEQGDSAMYLCASSTPTARHANTQYFGPGTRLTVL.